One sample yielded the 14 T cell receptor beta chains listed below, sequenced in a study of human T cells and chemical hapten exposure. TCRdb called the RACE reads again in MiXCR, with one record for every CDR3 protein. The table records about 360,000 distinct CDR3 sequences, more than 4.5% of them present only once. Time point described: patch test 1, 2 weeks after DPC sensitization. Treatment here: therapeutic diphenylcyclopropenone sensitization with weekly scalp DPC. This specimen consisted of whole blood, obtained in connection with sensitization to the hapten diphenylcyclopropenone (DPC). These receptors were collected from a woman in her forties or fifties with alopecia areata. Some clones in this sample may be carry-over from other donors' samples.

This clonotype was counted many times. The chain recombines TRBV3-1 with TRBJ2-7; TRBD2 might be the D (6 bases). Trimming took 4 bases from V and 2 from J, leaving 15 bases between them. The CDR3 covers 15 residues. Germline CDR1 and CDR2: LGHDT and YNNKEL (reference sequence). The CDR3 loop is CASSPGPAGPYEQYF. The CDR3 DNA reads TGTGCCAGCAGCCCCGGACCCGCGGGACCCTACGAGCAGTACTTC.

This clonotype has a count of ten or more. The J gene is TRBJ1-4, the V gene TRBV7-9, with 8 bases fitting TRBD1. The CDR3 runs 14 residues. Germline trimming cut 6 bases from V and 8 bases from J; bases unmatched to any gene: 8. CDR1 is SEHNR and CDR2 is FQNEAQ in the germline V gene (reference sequence). CDR3 sequence: CASRSGTGEEKLFF. The CDR3 DNA sequence: TGTGCCAGCAGGTCCGGGACAGGAGAAGAAAAACTGTTTTTT.

The CDR3 coding sequence is TGTGCCTGGAGTCTCAGCCCCTCCTACAATGAGCAGTTCTTC. Residues: CAWSLSPSYNEQFF. The J gene is TRBJ2-1, the V gene TRBV30; D is unresolved. CDR1 and CDR2 (germline): GTSNPN, SVGIG (reference sequence). This CDR3 has 14 amino acids. With 2 bases removed from V and 0 bases from J, the gap between germline ends came to 8 bases. Together with reference TRBV30 and TRBJ2-1, the CDR3 gives the full variable domain: SQTIHQWPATLVQPVGSPLSLECTVEGTSNPNLYWYRQAAGRGLQLLFYSVGIGQISSEVPQNLSASRPQDRQFILSSKKLLLSDSGFYLCAWSLSPSYNEQFFGPGTRLTVL.

The V call is TRBV30, the J call TRBJ2-7; tentatively, D is TRBD1 (6 bases). V dropped 5 bases and J dropped 7 bases, with 18 bases sitting between them. The CDR3 runs to 13 residues. Looked up from germline, CDR1 is GTSNPN and CDR2 is SVGIG (reference sequence). The CDR3 here is CAWDPGHGLEQYF. CDR3 sequence (DNA): TGTGCCTGGGACCCGGGACACGGCTTGGAGCAGTACTTC.

In its sample, this clonotype was seen a few times. The chain joins TRBV12-3 or TRBV12-4 to TRBJ1-2; no clear D. The germline V and J ends were trimmed by 6 bases and 3 bases, with 11 bases remaining between them. This CDR3 comprises 13 residues. The CDR3 DNA reads as TGTGCCAGCAGCATAGCCGGGGACTATGGCTACACCTTC. Encoded protein: CASSIAGDYGYTF.

The chain has TRBV9 and TRBJ2-5; 13 bases fit TRBD2. The CDR3 is 16 amino acids. Germline values: CDR1 SGDLS, CDR2 YYNGEE. Trimming took 3 bases from V and 4 from J; bases not matched to a gene: 6. The CDR3 DNA is TGTGCCAGCAGCGGTACTAGCGGGAGGGCCGGAGAGACCCAGTACTTC. Its translation: CASSGTSGRAGETQYF.

This clonotype has just a few counts. The chain uses TRBV29-1 and TRBJ1-2; TRBD1 matches 11 bases. Per germline, CDR1 SQVTM and CDR2 ANQGSEA. Trimming cost V 0 bases and J 5 bases; bases outside gene matches: 11. This CDR3 has 17 amino acids. Here the CDR3 reads CSVEDRTGGAFLYGYTF. CDR3 nucleotide sequence: TGCAGCGTTGAAGATCGGACAGGGGGCGCCTTTTTGTATGGCTACACCTTC.

This clonotype was seen many times. The chain joins TRBV27 to TRBJ1-1, with a tentative D call TRBD1 (6 bases). V shed 0 bases and J shed 3 bases, with 8 bases lying between them. This CDR3 is built from 14 residues. Germline loops: CDR1 MNHEY, CDR2 SMNVEV (reference sequence). DNA of the CDR3: TGTGCCAGCAGTTTATCCGCAGGGGACACTGAAGCTTTCTTT. Amino acid sequence: CASSLSAGDTEAFF.

Many counts were recorded for this clonotype. The chain combines TRBV27 with TRBJ1-1, with D unclear. The CDR3 extends over 13 amino acids. Germline values: CDR1 MNHEY, CDR2 SMNVEV (reference sequence). V was pared by 4 bases and J by 6 bases, with 12 bases between. For the CDR3, the DNA is TGTGCCAGCAGTTCCCCCTGGGCGGCTGAAGCTTTCTTT. Protein: CASSSPWAAEAFF.

V is TRBV20-1 and J is TRBJ1-5; D might be TRBD1 (6 bases). CDR1 is DFQATT and CDR2 is SNEGSKA in the germline V gene (reference sequence). V gave up 5 bases and J gave up 1 base, with 12 bases separating them. CDR3 length: 14 amino acids. CDR3 protein: CSAYGGASNQPQHF. The CDR3 bases are TGCAGTGCTTATGGGGGGGCCAGCAATCAGCCCCAGCATTTT.

This clonotype showed up just a few times. The V and J genes are TRBV29-1 and TRBJ2-1, with D unclear. Per germline, CDR1 SQVTM and CDR2 ANQGSEA. CDR3 length: 13 amino acids. V shed 4 bases and J shed 2 bases, with 9 bases lying between them. CDR3 nucleotide sequence: TGCAGCGTTGGCGACACAACCTACAATGAGCAGTTCTTC. Residues: CSVGDTTYNEQFF.

This clonotype was recorded a few times. This chain connects TRBV3-1 to TRBJ2-1, with D possibly matching TRBD2 (5 bases). Germline V gives CDR1 LGHDT, CDR2 YNNKEL (reference sequence). V gave up 4 bases and J gave up 6 bases, with 16 bases separating them. The CDR3 is 15 residues long. CDR3 region: CASSPRAEGFNEQFF. CDR3 coding DNA: TGTGCCAGCAGCCCGCGAGCGGAAGGGTTCAATGAGCAGTTCTTC.

This clonotype showed up just a few times. The rearrangement links TRBV27 to TRBJ2-7; possible D gene TRBD2, 5 bases. The germline V gene encodes CDR1 MNHEY and CDR2 SMNVEV (reference sequence). V lost 7 bases and J lost 5, with 12 bases in between. The CDR3 is 12 residues long. The CDR3 protein is CASTGKTNEQYF. CDR3 coding DNA: TGTGCCAGCACGGGAAAAACGAACGAGCAGTACTTC.

This clonotype has a handful of counts. The rearrangement uses TRBV5-1 and TRBJ2-7; D is uncertain. Germline CDR1 reads SGHRS; CDR2 reads YFSETQ. The CDR3 spans 13 residues. The V and J ends lost 4 bases and 5 bases respectively, with 13 bases between them. The CDR3 here is CASSVSGRDEQYF. Written as DNA, the CDR3 is TGCGCCAGCAGCGTCTCCGGACGGGACGAGCAGTACTTC. The entire variable domain, with the rest obtained from reference TRBV5-1 and TRBJ2-7, is as follows: KAGVTQTPRYLIKTRGQQVTLSCSPISGHRSVSWYQQTPGQGLQFLFEYFSETQRNKGNFPGRFSGRQFSNSRSEMNVSTLELGDSALYLCASSVSGRDEQYFGPGTRLTVT.